This TCR beta chain originates from a study of T cells after yellow fever vaccination. About the research overall: Some fractions had low cell numbers, and these were prepared with SMART-Seq v4 Ultra Low Input.

The study's findings and limits: Although the secondary response was weaker, it peaked faster, at day 5 versus 15. In post-booster samples, most primary-vaccination clones reappeared (about 97% CD4, 88% CD8).

MiXCR, applied by TCRdb to the 5' RACE reads, yields one record per CDR3 protein. The table includes 300,000 to 400,000 distinct CDR3 sequences, under 15% detected once. Germline CDR1 is SGHTA and CDR2 is FQGNSA. The CDR3 totals 16 residues. With 1 base clipped from V and 2 bases from J, the junction kept 8 bases outside the gene matches. This clonotype occurred many times. Its target is unknown. The material was CD4+ T cells sorted from PBMCs, obtained 15 days after the yellow fever booster vaccination. The receptor's source is a man younger than 30 who received the YFV17D yellow fever vaccine. The chain employs TRBV7-2 and TRBJ2-7; TRBD1 aligns across 7 bases. The CDR3 DNA follows: TGTGCCAGCAGCTTAGATTACGGGACAGTTCCCTACGAGCAGTACTTC. Translating it yields CASSLDYGTVPYEQYF.